The source of this T cell receptor beta chain is a study of T cell responses to AZD1222 COVID-19 vaccine. Data came from immunoSEQ multiplex PCR; TCRdb stores just in-frame clones and leaves some out. Here the sample spans roughly 160,000 clones, 90% being singletons. The V gene lost 5 bases and the J gene lost 4 bases, with 15 bases spanning the gap. Germline V gives CDR1 SGHTA, CDR2 FQGNSA. The CDR3 loop spans 14 amino acids. The rearrangement uses TRBV7-2 and TRBJ2-7; D might be TRBD1 or TRBD2, each matching 5 bases. The receptor's source is an adult in good health. The sequencing here drew on peripheral blood, taken on day 0 of AZD1222 vaccination. The CDR3 region has the DNA TGTGCCAGCAGCGAAACTCCGGGGCCATACGAGCAGTACTTC. Translation: CASSETPGPYEQYF.